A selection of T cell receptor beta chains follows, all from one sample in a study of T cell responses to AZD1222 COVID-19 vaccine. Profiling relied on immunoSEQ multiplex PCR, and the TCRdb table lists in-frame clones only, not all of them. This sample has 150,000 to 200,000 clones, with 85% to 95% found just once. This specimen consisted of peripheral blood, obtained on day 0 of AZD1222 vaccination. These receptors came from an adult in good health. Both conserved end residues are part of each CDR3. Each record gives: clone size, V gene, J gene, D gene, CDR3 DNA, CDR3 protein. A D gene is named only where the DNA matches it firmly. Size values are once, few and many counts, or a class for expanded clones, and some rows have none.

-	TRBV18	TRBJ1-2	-	TGTGCCAGCCCCCCGACCGGGGGCTACACCTTC	CASPPTGGYTF
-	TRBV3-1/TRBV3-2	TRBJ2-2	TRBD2	TGTGCCAGCAGTTTCACTAGCGGGAGTCTGACCGGGGAGCTGTTTTTT	CASSFTSGSLTGELFF
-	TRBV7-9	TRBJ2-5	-	TGTGCCAGCAGTCCAACCGTCTGGAACCAAGAGACCCAGTACTTC	CASSPTVWNQETQYF
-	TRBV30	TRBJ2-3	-	TGTGCCTGGAGCGTACGAGATACGCAGTATTTT	CAWSVRDTQYF
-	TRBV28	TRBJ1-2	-	TGTGCCAGCAGTTTATGGCCCAGCGGAGCCTATGGCTACACCTTC	CASSLWPSGAYGYTF
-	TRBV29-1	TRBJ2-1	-	TGCAGCGTTGACCATCTCAATGAGCAGTTCTTC	CSVDHLNEQFF
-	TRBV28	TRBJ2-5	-	TGTGCCAGCAGTGATCCGGGACTCCAGGAGACCCAGTACTTC	CASSDPGLQETQYF
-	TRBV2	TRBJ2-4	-	TGTGCCAGCATTAGAGGGGTGCTAGCCAAAAACATTCAGTACTTC	CASIRGVLAKNIQYF
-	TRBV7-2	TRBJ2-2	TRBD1	TGTGCCAGCCGAAGACAGGGTAGCACCGGGGAGCTGTTTTTT	CASRRQGSTGELFF
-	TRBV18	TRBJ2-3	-	TGTGCCAGCTCACCACGGCAGGCTACAGATACGCAGTATTTT	CASSPRQATDTQYF
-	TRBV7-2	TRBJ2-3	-	TGTGCCAGCAGCTTAGGGATCACAGATACGCAGTATTTT	CASSLGITDTQYF
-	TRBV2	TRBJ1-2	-	TGTGCCAGCAGTGGGGGGGGAAGGAGAATCGGCTACACCTTC	CASSGGGRRIGYTF
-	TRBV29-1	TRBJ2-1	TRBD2	TGCAGCGTTAAGGATAGCGGGAGTGGTGAGCAGTTCTTC	CSVKDSGSGEQFF
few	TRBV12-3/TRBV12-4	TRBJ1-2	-	TGTGCCAGCAGTTTCACATTCTCTGGCTACACCTTC	CASSFTFSGYTF
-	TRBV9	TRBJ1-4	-	TGTGCCAGCAGCGCGTTACCCAGGGCTAATGAAAAACTGTTTTTT	CASSALPRANEKLFF
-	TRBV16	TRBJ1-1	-	TGTGCCAGCAGCCAATCGAGGAACACTGAAGCTTTCTTT	CASSQSRNTEAFF
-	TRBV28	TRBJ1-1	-	TGTGCCAGCAGTTTTGCCAGGAACACTGAAGCTTTCTTT	CASSFARNTEAFF
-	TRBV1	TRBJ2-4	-	TGCACCACCACGTACATGGGAAACATTCAGTACTTC	CTTTYMGNIQYF
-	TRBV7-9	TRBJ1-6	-	TGTGCCAGCAGCTTAGTAGGGCAGGTTCATTCACCCCTCCACTTT	CASSLVGQVHSPLHF
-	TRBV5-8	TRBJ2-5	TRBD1	TGTGCCAGCAGCTTGGGATCGGGACAGATCCAAGAGACCCAGTACTTC	CASSLGSGQIQETQYF
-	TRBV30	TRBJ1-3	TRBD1	TGTGCCTGGATCAATCAAGGGGGCGCTTCTGGAAACACCATATATTTT	CAWINQGGASGNTIYF
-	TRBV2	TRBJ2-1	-	TGTGCCAGCAGTGAAGTAGTTGGCGCGAGCTCCTACAATGAGCAGTTCTTC	CASSEVVGASSYNEQFF
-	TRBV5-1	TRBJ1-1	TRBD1	TGCGCCAGCAGCTTGGAGCTAGGACAGGGTAACACTGAAGCTTTCTTT	CASSLELGQGNTEAFF
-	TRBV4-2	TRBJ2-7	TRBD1	TGTGCCAGCAGCCAAGCCGCAACTGGACAGGGTGGCTACGAGCAGTACTTC	CASSQAATGQGGYEQYF
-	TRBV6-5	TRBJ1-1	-	TGTGCCAGCACGAGGGGCATGAACACTGAAGCTTTCTTT	CASTRGMNTEAFF
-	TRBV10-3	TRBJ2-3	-	TGTGCCACTTCTCGAGGCACAGATACGCAGTATTTT	CATSRGTDTQYF
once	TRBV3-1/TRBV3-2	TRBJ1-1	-	TGTGCCAGCAGCCAAGCCCGGACTGGGGGGAACACTGAAGCTTTCTTT	CASSQARTGGNTEAFF
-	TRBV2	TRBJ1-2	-	TGTGCCAGCAGCTCCGTGGCACGTTTAGGTGGCTACACCTTC	CASSSVARLGGYTF
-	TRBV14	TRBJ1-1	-	TGTGCCAGCAGACACCTGAACACTGAAGCTTTCTTT	CASRHLNTEAFF
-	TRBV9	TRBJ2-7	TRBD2	TGTGCCAGCAGCGGGGGACTAGCGGGGGACTACGAGCAGTACTTC	CASSGGLAGDYEQYF
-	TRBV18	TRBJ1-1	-	TGTGCCAGCTCACCACCCGGGAGCTGGGAAGCTTTCTTT	CASSPPGSWEAFF
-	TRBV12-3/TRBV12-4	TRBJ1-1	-	TGTGCCAGCAGCCAGGACAGATCTAAAGCTTTCTTT	CASSQDRSKAFF
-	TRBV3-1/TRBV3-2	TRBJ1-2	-	TGTGCCAGCACCGACACTGGTCGGGGAATTGCGTTC	CASTDTGRGIAF
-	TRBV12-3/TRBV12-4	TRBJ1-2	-	TGTGCCAGCAGTTTTCCACGTTATGGCTACACCTTC	CASSFPRYGYTF
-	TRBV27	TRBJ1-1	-	TGTGCCAGCAGTTTTGTGCCGAACACTGAAGCTTTCTTT	CASSFVPNTEAFF
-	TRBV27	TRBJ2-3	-	TGTGCCAGCAGCCTCGGACCGTTCCTCACAGATACGCAGTATTTT	CASSLGPFLTDTQYF
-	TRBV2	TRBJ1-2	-	TGTGCCAGCAGTGTATGGTCGGGAGAAGCTAACTATGGCTACACCTTC	CASSVWSGEANYGYTF
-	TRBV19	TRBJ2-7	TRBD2	TGTGCCAGTAGCGGGGGACTAGAGGCCTACGAGCAGTACTTC	CASSGGLEAYEQYF
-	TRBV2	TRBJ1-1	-	TGTGCCAGCAGTGACCCAGGGAAGAACACTGAAGCTTTCTTT	CASSDPGKNTEAFF
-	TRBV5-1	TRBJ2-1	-	TGCGCCAGCAGCTTGGAATCCTACAATGAGCAGTTCTTC	CASSLESYNEQFF
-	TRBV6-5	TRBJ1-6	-	TGTGCCAGGGAAGGGGGGGCAGGGAGGTCACCCCTCCACTTT	CAREGGAGRSPLHF
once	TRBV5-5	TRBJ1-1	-	TGTGCCAGCAGCTTGGGTCGTCCTGACACTGAAGCTTTCTTT	CASSLGRPDTEAFF
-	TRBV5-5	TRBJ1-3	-	TGTGCCAGCAGCCTGAGAAGCTCTGGAAACACCATATATTTT	CASSLRSSGNTIYF